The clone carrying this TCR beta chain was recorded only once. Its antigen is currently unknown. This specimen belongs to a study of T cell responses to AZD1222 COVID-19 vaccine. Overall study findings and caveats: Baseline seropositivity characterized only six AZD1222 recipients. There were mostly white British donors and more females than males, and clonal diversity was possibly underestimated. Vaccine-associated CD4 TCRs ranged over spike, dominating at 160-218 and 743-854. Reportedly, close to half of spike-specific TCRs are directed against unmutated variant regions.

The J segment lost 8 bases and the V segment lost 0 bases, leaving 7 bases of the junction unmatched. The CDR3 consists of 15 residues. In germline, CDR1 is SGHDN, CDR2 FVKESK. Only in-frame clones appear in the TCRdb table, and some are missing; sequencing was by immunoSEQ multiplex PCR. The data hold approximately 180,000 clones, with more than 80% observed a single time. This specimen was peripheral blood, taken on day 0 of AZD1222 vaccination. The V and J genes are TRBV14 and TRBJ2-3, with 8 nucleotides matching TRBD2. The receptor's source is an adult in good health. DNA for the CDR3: TGTGCCAGCAGCCAAGATCGGGGCCTAGCGGGTACGCAGTATTTT. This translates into CASSQDRGLAGTQYF. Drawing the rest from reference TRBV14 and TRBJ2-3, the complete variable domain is EAGVTQFPSHSVIEKGQTVTLRCDPISGHDNLYWYRRVMGKEIKFLLHFVKESKQDESGMPNNRFLAERTGGTYSTLKVQPAELEDSGVYFCASSQDRGLAGTQYFGPGTRLTVL.